Sequencing of this T cell receptor (beta chain) was carried out in a study of identical twins. The study's findings and limits: The conclusions drew on cross-sectional statistical analysis instead of tracking the same donors. An excess of low generation probability was shown by twin-shared out-of-frame alpha sequences.

TCRdb passed the 5' RACE reads through MiXCR, listing each CDR3 protein once. The sample holds hundreds of thousands of distinct CDR3 sequences; 6.5% to 8.5% are singletons and the top ten take approximately 2%. This clonotype was recorded a few times. Antigen unknown. Healthy Caucasian donors formed the entire cohort. This CDR3 contains 15 residues. Trimming shortened V by 6 bases and J by 1 base, and 13 bases separated the two germline ends. Germline CDR1 reads MDHEN; CDR2 reads SYDVKM. These same records also appear under a second study, on yellow fever vaccine responses in identical twins.

This TCR was recovered from a woman under 30 in good health. This chain connects TRBV28 to TRBJ1-5, with no clear D. The sample taken for sequencing was memory (CD45RO+) T cells sorted from blood. CDR3: CASSSSWASNQPQHF. Written as DNA, the CDR3 is TGTGCCAGCAGCTCCTCCTGGGCAAGCAATCAGCCCCAGCATTTT.